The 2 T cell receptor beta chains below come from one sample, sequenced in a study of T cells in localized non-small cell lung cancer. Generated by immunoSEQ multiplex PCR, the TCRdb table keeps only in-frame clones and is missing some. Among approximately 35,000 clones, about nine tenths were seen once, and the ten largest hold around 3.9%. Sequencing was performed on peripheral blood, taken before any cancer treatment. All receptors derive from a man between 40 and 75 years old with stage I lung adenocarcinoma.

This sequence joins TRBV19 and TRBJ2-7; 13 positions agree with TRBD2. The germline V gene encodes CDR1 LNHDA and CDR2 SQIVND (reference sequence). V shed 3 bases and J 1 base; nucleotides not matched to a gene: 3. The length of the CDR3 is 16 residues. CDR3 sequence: CASSILTSGGSYEQYF. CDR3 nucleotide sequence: TGTGCCAGTAGTATTCTGACTAGCGGGGGGTCCTACGAGCAGTACTTC.

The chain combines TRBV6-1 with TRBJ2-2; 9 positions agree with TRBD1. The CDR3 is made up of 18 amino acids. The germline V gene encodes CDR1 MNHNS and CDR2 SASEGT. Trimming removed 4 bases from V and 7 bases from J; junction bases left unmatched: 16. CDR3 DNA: TGTGCCAGCAGTGGTCGAAGGACAGGGGTGTTCCCCGACGGGGAGCTGTTTTTT. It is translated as CASSGRRTGVFPDGELFF.